This entry concerns a single T cell receptor beta chain. The antigen it binds to is not known. The sample holds no much larger clone one base away, and base qualities are not on file. Libraries were constructed by 5' RACE. The reads were generated on an Illumina HiSeq 2500. A second PCR of roughly 6 to 12 cycles was run with a J-beta primer mix and a sample-barcoded 5' primer. A template-switch 5' adaptor carrying 12 random nucleotides introduced a unique molecular identifier onto each TCR beta cDNA molecule. Each sample yielded at least 2.5 million CDR3-containing paired-end reads. First-strand cDNA was synthesized from all RNA with the Mint cDNA synthesis kit, primed by a TRBC-specific oligonucleotide. All cDNA was treated with uracil-DNA glycosylase and then went through a first 18-cycle PCR with the universal primers M1SS and BC2_uni_R. The authors' analysis ran thus. For normalization, 1 million high-quality reads, each with a distinct molecular identifier, were randomly selected from each sample. Reads sharing molecular identifiers were discarded rather than binned into consensus sequences. MiTCR, with a Q25 quality threshold and the strictest error-elimination algorithm, was used for CDR3 identification, clonotype clustering and error correction. A nonparametric unseen species model with Euler transformation was used to estimate lower-bound total TCR beta diversity. Clones were called with MiXCR by TCRdb after fastp trimmed the public reads at Q25, and only in-frame beta chains were retained. All rows with the same CDR3 protein become a single entry with the most common DNA and genes. TCRdb's processing, not the authors', yielded these V and J calls. Counted in this sample were around 990,000 distinct CDR3 sequences; roughly two fifths of them appeared once. Roughly 13% of the sample goes to the ten largest clones.

The record originates from a study of blood T cells in healthy people across ages (dated by TCRdb to between 2015 and 2016). For the study in its entirety: Template switching captured roughly one uniquely barcoded TCR beta cDNA molecule per two T cells in model experiments. Two additional independent replicas of 1 million unique cDNA reads from the same blood draw were analyzed for two donors (one aged 18 to 30 and one aged 80 or older). To avoid experimental bias, donors of different ages were spread randomly across the sequencing lanes. To track age-related changes in TCR beta repertoire diversity, the study relied on deep sequencing normalized with unique cDNA molecular identifiers. Four age groups were formed from the donors: young (average approximately 15 years), middle-aged (just under 40), aged (roughly 58) and long-lived (about 75).

Donors were a few dozen systemically healthy Caucasian individuals from Russia aged roughly 6 to 90 years. Roughly 10 milliliters of peripheral blood were drawn from each donor into EDTA-treated Vacutainer tubes. Ficoll-Paque density-gradient centrifugation was used to isolate PBMCs, with at least 7 million per sample. Trizol reagent was used to extract total RNA from the PBMCs, yielding at least 5 micrograms per sample. For every donor, flow cytometry on a PBMC aliquot measured the percentage of naive CD45RAhigh/CD27high T cells. The study at large found these results: Estimates of total diversity based on one million sequenced T cells were considered lower bounds and underestimates. Bulk unsorted PBMC profiling prevented conclusive comparison of naive and antigen-experienced compartments. As age increased, observed TCR beta diversity per million T cells dropped in a roughly linear way, and a significant reduction was already evident by age 40. The CMV infection status of donors was not known, potentially confounding age-related changes in expanded clonotypes. The percentage of naive T cells measured by flow cytometry correlated strongly with observed TCR beta diversity. The long-lived group showed more naive CD4+ T cells, fewer expanded clones and increased TCR diversity than the aged group, suggesting age selection.

The CDR3 contains 13 residues, cysteine and phenylalanine counted. CDR3 DNA only is kept here, 39 bases in frame from base 1. The germline V gene supplies CDR1 SGHTA and CDR2 FQGNSA. Sequenced material: blood. This sequence was found in a man between 18 and 35 years old in good health. The chain links TRBV7-2 with TRBJ2-7; TRBD2 could be the D gene, as 6 bases match. Gene TRBJ2-4 matches the end of the DNA better, so the J call may be wrong. The CDR3 in this case is CASREGTGFIQYF. The nucleotides are TGTGCCAGCAGAGAAGGGACTGGCTTCATTCAGTACTTC.